These T cell receptor beta chains were read from a single sample in a study of cytomegalovirus exposure and HLA in healthy donors. Assay: immunoSEQ multiplex PCR; the TCRdb copy retains only in-frame clones and omits some. Of around 140,000 clones listed, roughly 73% are singletons. Specimen: PBMCs. The receptors originated from a woman under 30 in good health and CMV-seronegative. The CDR3 runs from the conserved cysteine through the conserved F or W. D genes are given only for firm matches. A row's size may be missing; if present it is once, few, many or a size class.

size,J,V,D,DNA,CDR3
-,TRBJ2-1,TRBV19,-,TGTGCCAGTAGTATTCAGGCTAGCGCATACAATGAGCAGTTCTTC,CASSIQASAYNEQFF
-,TRBJ2-5,TRBV30,TRBD1,TGTGCCTGGAGTGGGGGACAGGGGGAAGAGACCCAGTACTTC,CAWSGGQGEETQYF
-,TRBJ2-3,TRBV29-1,-,TGCAGCGTTTTCGTCAGATGGGCTAGCACAGATACGCAGTATTTT,CSVFVRWASTDTQYF
-,TRBJ1-1,TRBV10-1,-,TGCGCCAGCAGCAGGTTTTTCAACACTGAAGCTTTCTTT,CASSRFFNTEAFF
-,TRBJ2-3,TRBV7-3,TRBD2,TGTGCCAGCAGCTTAACGGGGAGGGTCGATACGCAGTATTTT,CASSLTGRVDTQYF
few,TRBJ1-1,TRBV7-2,-,TGTGCCAGCAGCTTAGACGGAGCGCTAAACACTGAAGCTTTCTTT,CASSLDGALNTEAFF
-,TRBJ2-7,TRBV2,-,TGTGCCAGCATAAGAGGCTCCTACGAGCAGTACTTC,CASIRGSYEQYF
once,TRBJ1-1,TRBV29-1,-,TGCAGCGCCGGGGGGCAGGGCGGTAACACTGAAGCTTTCTTT,CSAGGQGGNTEAFF
-,TRBJ2-1,TRBV7-2,TRBD2,TGTGCCAGCAGCTTTCGGACTAGCGGGAGGGGTGAGCAGTTCTTC,CASSFRTSGRGEQFF
-,TRBJ1-4,TRBV25-1,-,TGTGCCAGCAGTGAAGGGGGGGCAGGGGCTAATGAAAAACTGTTTTTT,CASSEGGAGANEKLFF
-,TRBJ2-7,TRBV7-8,TRBD2,TGTGCCAGCAGCTTAGTACGGGGGGGATCCTACGAGCAGTACTTC,CASSLVRGGSYEQYF
-,TRBJ1-1,TRBV19,-,TGTGCCAGTAGTCCAAAAGTGGGGAACAGGGAAGGGAAAGCTTTCTTT,CASSPKVGNREGKAFF
few,TRBJ2-3,TRBV5-1,-,TGCGCCAGCAGGATAGCATCAGATACGCAGTATTTT,CASRIASDTQYF
-,TRBJ1-3,TRBV7-2,-,TGTGCCAGCAGCCTCGCCACCCGGGGCTCTGGAAACACCATATATTTT,CASSLATRGSGNTIYF
-,TRBJ2-7,TRBV28,TRBD2,TGTGCCAGCAGTTCCCCAGCGGGGGGGCCCCACGAGCAGTACTTC,CASSSPAGGPHEQYF
-,TRBJ1-2,TRBV5-1,-,TGCGCCAGCAGCCGGGAAGGGTCTGATGTCTACACCTTC,CASSREGSDVYTF
few,TRBJ1-1,TRBV7-8,-,TGTGCCGCAGGGATTTTTGGCACTGAAGCTTTCTTT,CAAGIFGTEAFF
-,TRBJ2-2,TRBV14,TRBD2,TGTGCCAGCAGCCCACTCCTGACTTCAAATTTTAGAGCGGGAGGGCAAGACACCGGGGAGCTGTTTTTT,CASSPLLTSNFRAGGQDTGELFF
few,TRBJ2-2,TRBV6-4,-,TGTGCCAGCAGTCCCGACCTCACCGGGGAAACCGGGGAGCTGTTTTTT,CASSPDLTGETGELFF
-,TRBJ2-1,TRBV16,-,TGTGCCAGCAGCCCCGCCTGGAGCGGCAATGAGCAGTTCTTC,CASSPAWSGNEQFF
-,TRBJ2-4,TRBV25-1,-,TGTGCCAGCAGTGAAACAGAAAACATTCAGTACTTC,CASSETENIQYF
few,TRBJ1-5,TRBV12-5,-,TGTGCTAGTGCCCGTAATCAGCCCCAGCATTTT,CASARNQPQHF
-,TRBJ1-1,TRBV18,-,TGTGCCAGCTCGGGCGGGGAGAACACTGAAGCTTTCTTT,CASSGGENTEAFF